This T cell receptor beta chain is from a study of cytomegalovirus exposure and HLA in healthy donors. Primers included in the PCR were 60 Vbeta and 13 Jbeta primers. In the original workflow: Per a later analysis, the number of unique TCR beta chains was around 79 million, of which 9 million to 12 million were shared. Generated by immunoSEQ multiplex PCR, the TCRdb table keeps only in-frame clones and is missing some. Clonal size and the V and J genes are those of that table, whereas D and trimming came from the DNA. The sample lists around 140,000 clones; 77% were seen once. Study-level findings and limits: TCR beta chains numbering approximately 150 were designated cytomegalovirus-associated. In a later analysis, at a false discovery rate of 0.05, roughly 18,000 TCR beta sequences were associated with HLA alleles. Sequencing artifact likely explains a cluster of highly shared sequence variants.

Trimming left V 9 bases short and J 8 bases short, with 20 bases between. Looked up from germline, CDR1 is SGHRS and CDR2 is YFSETQ. The CDR3 spans 14 residues. Regarding this clone: Its antigen remains unknown.

The source material was PBMCs. The rearrangement links TRBV5-1 to TRBJ1-4, with D possibly matching TRBD1 (5 bases). The clonotype originates from a female donor in good health and CMV-seronegative. The CDR3 loop reads CATSSGTRGEKLFF. The CDR3 coding sequence is TGCGCCACCAGTTCCGGGACTCGCGGAGAAAAACTGTTTTTT. Filled out from reference TRBV5-1 and TRBJ1-4, the complete variable domain reads KAGVTQTPRYLIKTRGQQVTLSCSPISGHRSVSWYQQTPGQGLQFLFEYFSETQRNKGNFPGRFSGRQFSNSRSEMNVSTLELGDSALYLCATSSGTRGEKLFFGSGTQLSVL.